The 21 T cell receptor beta chains given below trace back to one sample, sequenced in a study of monozygotic twins with cystic fibrosis. Sequencing used immunoSEQ multiplex PCR; TCRdb keeps in-frame clones, though not all of them. The sample holds tens of thousands of clones; roughly 90% are singletons and the top ten take 0.29%. Input material: blood. The source of these receptors is a girl aged 2-10 years with cystic fibrosis.

This sequence joins TRBV6-1 and TRBJ1-4; unclear D gene. Trimming removed 5 bases at V and 0 bases at J, with 10 bases between. The CDR3 spans 15 residues. CDR1 MNHNS and CDR2 SASEGT come from the germline V gene. The CDR3 sequence is CASSSPRATNEKLFF. The CDR3 DNA sequence: TGTGCCAGCAGTTCGCCCCGCGCAACTAATGAAAAACTGTTTTTT.

V is TRBV7-9 and J is TRBJ1-2; 9 bases fit TRBD1. Germline CDR1 is SEHNR and CDR2 is FQNEAQ (reference sequence). CDR3 size: 14 residues. Unmatched junction bases numbered 6, after V lost 3 bases and J lost 7 bases. CDR3 protein: CASSFVDRGGGYTF. The CDR3 DNA follows: TGTGCCAGCAGCTTCGTGGACAGGGGAGGTGGCTACACCTTC.

V usage is TRBV19 and J usage is TRBJ1-5; tentatively, D is TRBD1 (5 bases). The CDR3 has 14 amino acids. Germline V lookup: CDR1 LNHDA, CDR2 SQIVND (reference sequence). V lost 4 bases, J lost 4 bases, and 11 bases lay in between. CDR3 amino acids: CASSTGRQNQPQHF. Written as DNA, the CDR3 is TGTGCCAGTAGTACGGGACGGCAGAATCAGCCCCAGCATTTT.

The sample holds one count of this clone. The V gene is TRBV6-5, the J gene TRBJ2-1, with D perhaps given as TRBD1 or TRBD2 (5 bases each). V dropped 2 bases and J dropped 12 bases, with 14 bases sitting between them. The germline V gene has CDR1 MNHEY and CDR2 SVGAGI. The CDR3 is made up of 13 amino acids. As DNA, the CDR3 is TGTGCCAGCAGTTACGAGCCGGGACGGGGGCAGTTCTTC. Translating it yields CASSYEPGRGQFF.

The genes are TRBV2 and TRBJ1-2; D is unresolved. Germline-derived CDR1 and CDR2 are SNHLY and FYNNEI. The CDR3 has 16 residues. Trimming took 2 bases from V and 3 from J, leaving 16 bases between them. The CDR3 sequence: CASSEIPAGFDYGYTF. In DNA form, the CDR3 reads TGTGCCAGCAGTGAAATCCCGGCAGGTTTTGACTATGGCTACACCTTC.

The genes are TRBV6-5 and TRBJ1-1, with D unresolved. V gave up 0 bases and J gave up 2 bases, with 7 bases separating them. The length of the CDR3 is 14 residues. Germline CDR1 MNHEY, CDR2 SVGAGI. CDR3 DNA: TGTGCCAGCAGTTACTCATGGGGTAACACTGAAGCTTTCTTT. It specifies CASSYSWGNTEAFF.

The V call is TRBV19, the J call TRBJ1-5, with 7 positions matching TRBD1. Germline V lookup: CDR1 LNHDA, CDR2 SQIVND (reference sequence). With V trimmed by 6 bases and J by 7 bases, 6 bases remained unmatched. The CDR3 totals 13 residues. CDR3: CASSRQGQQPQHF. The CDR3 nucleotides read TGTGCCAGTAGCAGACAGGGTCAACAGCCCCAGCATTTT.

This rearrangement joins TRBV2 to TRBJ2-7; D unresolved. Trimming shortened V by 7 bases and J by 5 bases, and 15 bases separated the two germline ends. This CDR3 is 13 amino acids long. Germline CDR1 SNHLY, CDR2 FYNNEI. CDR3 sequence reads: CASILGPYNEQYF. For the CDR3, the DNA is TGTGCCAGCATTCTAGGACCCTATAACGAGCAGTACTTC.

The gene calls are TRBV6-1 and TRBJ2-3; D possibly corresponds to TRBD2 (5 bases). V lost 3 bases to trimming and J lost 2 bases, with 12 bases between them. Looked up from germline, CDR1 is MNHNS and CDR2 is SASEGT. This CDR3 comprises 15 residues. In DNA, the CDR3 is TGTGCCAGCAGTGACAGAGCGGAGTACACAGATACGCAGTATTTT. As protein: CASSDRAEYTDTQYF.

The chain is built from TRBV29-1 and TRBJ2-1; D is perhaps TRBD1 (6 bases). Per germline, CDR1 SQVTM and CDR2 ANQGSEA. The CDR3 consists of 12 residues. V lost 8 bases to trimming and J lost 5 bases, with 13 bases between them. CDR3 sequence: CSPKTGNNEQFF. CDR3 nucleotides: TGCAGCCCTAAAACAGGGAACAATGAGCAGTTCTTC.

The chain is built from TRBV14 and TRBJ2-7, with D possibly matching TRBD1 (5 bases). The V gene lost 6 bases and the J gene lost 0 bases, with 12 bases spanning the gap. CDR3 size: 14 residues. Per germline, CDR1 SGHDN and CDR2 FVKESK. This chain's CDR3 is CASSDHRSSYEQYF. The CDR3 coding sequence is TGTGCCAGCAGTGACCACAGGAGCTCCTACGAGCAGTACTTC.

The J gene is TRBJ1-5, the V gene TRBV28; possible D gene TRBD1, 5 bases. The CDR3 has 15 amino acids. V lost 3 bases and J 3 bases, leaving 12 bases between the germline ends. Germline-derived CDR1 and CDR2 are MDHEN and SYDVKM. CDR3 sequence reads: CASSLPGTVNQPQHF. CDR3 nucleotide sequence: TGTGCCAGCAGTTTGCCGGGGACGGTCAATCAGCCCCAGCATTTT.

The chain recombines TRBV5-4 with TRBJ2-1; D is tentatively TRBD1 or TRBD2 (5 bases each). Trimming cost V 4 bases and J 2 bases, with 16 bases left between them. The CDR3 runs to 16 residues. The germline CDR1 and CDR2 sequences are SGHNT and YYREEE (reference sequence). The CDR3 DNA follows: TGTGCCAGCAGCATGAGAAGGGGACCACCCTACAATGAGCAGTTCTTC. This gives the protein CASSMRRGPPYNEQFF.

V is TRBV7-9 and J is TRBJ2-4; 8 bases match TRBD1. The germline CDR1 and CDR2 sequences are SEHNR and FQNEAQ (reference sequence). This CDR3 has 13 residues. J lost 7 bases, V lost 5 bases, and 4 bases had no gene match. The CDR3 coding sequence is TGTGCCAGCAGCACAACAGGGGGGAACATTCAGTACTTC. Amino acid sequence: CASSTTGGNIQYF.

CDR3 DNA: TGTGCCAGCAGCTTAGTGGTTGGGGGGCCTTCTGAAGCTTTCTTT. Protein: CASSLVVGGPSEAFF. The chain is built from TRBV7-6 and TRBJ1-1; possibly TRBD1 for D (6 bases). In germline, CDR1 is SGHVS, CDR2 FNYEAQ. Trimming removed 1 base from V and 6 bases from J, with 15 bases in between. This CDR3 is built from 15 residues.

This chain's CDR3 is CASSIMADTQYF. CDR3 DNA: TGTGCCAGTAGTATAATGGCAGATACGCAGTATTTT. The V call is TRBV19, the J call TRBJ2-3; no clear D gene. Germline V gene lookup returns CDR1 LNHDA and CDR2 SQIVND (reference sequence). Deletions cut 2 bases from V and 4 bases from J, with 4 bases between. This CDR3 has 12 amino acids.

The rearrangement links TRBV10-3 to TRBJ1-2; tentative D call: TRBD1 (5 bases). This CDR3 comprises 14 residues. Looked up from germline, CDR1 is ENHRY and CDR2 is SYGVKD. Deletions cut 7 bases from V and 7 bases from J, with 19 bases between. CDR3 coding DNA: TGTGCCATCAAAAGAGGGGAGGACGCCCGTGGCTACACCTTC. Translating gives CAIKRGEDARGYTF.

The chain employs TRBV15 and TRBJ1-1; 7 bases agree with TRBD1. Trimming at V came to 0 bases and at J to 5 bases, leaving 6 bases not matched to a gene. Germline assignment: CDR1 LNHNV and CDR2 YYDKDF (reference sequence). CDR3 length equals 15 residues. The CDR3 DNA is TGTGCCACCAGCAGAGAAGGGGGCACTAAGACTGAAGCTTTCTTT. Translation: CATSREGGTKTEAFF.

The J gene is TRBJ1-2, the V gene TRBV13, with D uncertain. With 0 bases removed from V and 4 bases from J, the gap between germline ends came to 15 bases. The germline V gene has CDR1 PRHDT and CDR2 FYEKMQ (reference sequence). This CDR3 is built from 16 residues. DNA for the CDR3: TGTGCCAGCAGCTTAGGATCCGTAGTACCAGTCTATGGCTACACCTTC. The encoded protein is CASSLGSVVPVYGYTF.

This chain uses TRBV10-1 with TRBJ1-1; D unresolved. The germline V gene encodes CDR1 WNHNN and CDR2 SYGVQD (reference sequence). V was shortened by 5 bases and J by 3 bases, with 10 bases between the two germline ends. The CDR3 consists of 13 residues. Here the CDR3 DNA reads TGCGCCAGCAGTTGGGGTGGAGACACTGAAGCTTTCTTT. Translated: CASSWGGDTEAFF.

This clone was seen once. This chain links TRBV7-9 with TRBJ2-7, with 10 bases that match TRBD1. The CDR3 length is 14 residues. The trim removed 4 bases at V and 4 bases at J, leaving 4 bases unmatched. Germline values: CDR1 SEHNR, CDR2 FQNEAQ (reference sequence). DNA of the CDR3: TGTGCCAGCAGCTCGGGACAGGGGTCTTACGAGCAGTACTTC. Translated: CASSSGQGSYEQYF.